This T cell receptor (beta chain) is drawn from a study of blood T cells in healthy people across ages. The authors ran a second PCR of roughly 7 to 11 cycles using a sample-barcoded 5' primer and a J-beta primer mix. TCRdb itself ran the 5' RACE reads through MiXCR, one entry per CDR3 protein. The sample records about 1.6 million distinct CDR3 sequences, 34% being singletons. The CDR3 loop spans 18 amino acids. V lost 4 bases, J lost 8 bases, and 17 bases stayed unmatched. Germline V gene sequence: CDR1 SGHRS, CDR2 YFSETQ. The chain is built from TRBV5-1 and TRBJ2-1, with 11 bases fitting TRBD2. Sequenced sample: blood. The sequence was collected from a young woman in good health. This CDR3 reads CASSPDTGRLAGGHEQFF. CDR3 coding DNA: TGCGCCAGCAGCCCCGATACAGGGCGGCTAGCGGGAGGACATGAGCAGTTCTTC. The complete variable domain, with remaining parts taken from reference TRBV5-1 and TRBJ2-1, reads KAGVTQTPRYLIKTRGQQVTLSCSPISGHRSVSWYQQTPGQGLQFLFEYFSETQRNKGNFPGRFSGRQFSNSRSEMNVSTLELGDSALYLCASSPDTGRLAGGHEQFFGPGTRLTVL.